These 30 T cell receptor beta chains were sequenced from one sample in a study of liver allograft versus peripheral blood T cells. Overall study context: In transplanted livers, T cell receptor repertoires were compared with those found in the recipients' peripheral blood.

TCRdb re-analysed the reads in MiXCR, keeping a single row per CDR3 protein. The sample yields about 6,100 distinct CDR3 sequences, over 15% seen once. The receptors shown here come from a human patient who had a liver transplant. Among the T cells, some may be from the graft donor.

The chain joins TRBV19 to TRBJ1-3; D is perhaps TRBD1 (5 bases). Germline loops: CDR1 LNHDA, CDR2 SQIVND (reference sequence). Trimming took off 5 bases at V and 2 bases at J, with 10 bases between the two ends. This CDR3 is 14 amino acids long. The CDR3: CASSLDSAGNTIYF. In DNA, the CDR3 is TGTGCCAGTAGTCTCGACAGTGCTGGAAACACCATATATTTT.

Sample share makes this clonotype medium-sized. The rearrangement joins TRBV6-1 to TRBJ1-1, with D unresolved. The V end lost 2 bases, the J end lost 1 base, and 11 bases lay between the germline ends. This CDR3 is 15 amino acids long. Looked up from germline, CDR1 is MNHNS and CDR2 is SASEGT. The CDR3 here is CASSERVYTNTEAFF. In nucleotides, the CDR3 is TGTGCCAGCAGTGAAAGGGTTTACACGAACACTGAAGCTTTCTTT.

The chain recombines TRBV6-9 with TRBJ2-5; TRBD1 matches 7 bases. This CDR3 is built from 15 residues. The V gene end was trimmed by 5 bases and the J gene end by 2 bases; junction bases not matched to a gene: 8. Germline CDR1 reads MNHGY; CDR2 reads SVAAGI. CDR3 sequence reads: CASSRVRGPQETQYF. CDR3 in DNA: TGTGCCAGCAGTCGGGTGAGGGGGCCGCAAGAGACCCAGTACTTC.

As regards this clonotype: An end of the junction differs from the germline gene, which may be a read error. The CDR3 here is CASSTSLAGGRVRLF. The CDR3 nucleotides are TGTGCCAGTAGTACCTCACTAGCGGGGGGGCGAGTAAGGCTCTTC. This chain joins TRBV19 and TRBJ2-1, with 13 bases identical to TRBD2. This CDR3 region has 15 residues. The germline V gene has CDR1 LNHDA and CDR2 SQIVND (reference sequence).

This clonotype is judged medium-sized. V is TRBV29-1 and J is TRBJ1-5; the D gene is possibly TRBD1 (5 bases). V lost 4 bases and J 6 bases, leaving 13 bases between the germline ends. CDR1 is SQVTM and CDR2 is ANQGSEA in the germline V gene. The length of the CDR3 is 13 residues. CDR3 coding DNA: TGCAGCGTTGCCCCGGGGAGGGGTCAGCCCCAGCATTTT. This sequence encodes CSVAPGRGQPQHF.

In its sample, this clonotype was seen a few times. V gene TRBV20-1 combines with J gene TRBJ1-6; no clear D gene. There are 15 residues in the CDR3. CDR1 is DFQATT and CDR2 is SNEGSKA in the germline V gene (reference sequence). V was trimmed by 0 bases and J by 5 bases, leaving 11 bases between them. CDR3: CSAREGGTNNSPLHF. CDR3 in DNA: TGCAGTGCTAGAGAGGGAGGAACCAATAATTCACCCCTCCACTTT.

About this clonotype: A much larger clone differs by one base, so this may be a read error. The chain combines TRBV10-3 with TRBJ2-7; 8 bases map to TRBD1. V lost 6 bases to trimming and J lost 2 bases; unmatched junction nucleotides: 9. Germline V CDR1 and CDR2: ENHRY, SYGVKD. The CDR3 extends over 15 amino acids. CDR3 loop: CAIRGTGPIAYEQYF. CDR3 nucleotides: TGTGCCATCAGAGGGACAGGCCCTATAGCCTACGAGCAGTACTTC.

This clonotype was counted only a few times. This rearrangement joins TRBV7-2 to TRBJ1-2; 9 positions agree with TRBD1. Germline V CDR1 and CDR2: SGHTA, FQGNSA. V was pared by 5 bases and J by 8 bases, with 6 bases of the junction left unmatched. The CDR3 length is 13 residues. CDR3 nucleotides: TGTGCCAGCAGCGCCGGACAGGGGTACGGCTACACCTTC. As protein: CASSAGQGYGYTF. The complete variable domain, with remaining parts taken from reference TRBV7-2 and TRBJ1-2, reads GAGVSQSPSNKVTEKGKDVELRCDPISGHTALYWYRQSLGQGLEFLIYFQGNSAPDKSGLPSDRFSAERTGGSVSTLTIQRTQQEDSAVYLCASSAGQGYGYTFGSGTRLTVV.

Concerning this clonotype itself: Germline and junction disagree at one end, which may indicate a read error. This chain's CDR3 is CASSLGRGMETQYF. In DNA, the CDR3 is TGTGCAAGCAGCCTAGGAAGGGGTATGGAGACCCAGTACTTC. The chain couples TRBV7-2 to TRBJ2-5; possible D gene TRBD1, 5 bases. Germline V gene sequence: CDR1 SGHTA, CDR2 FQGNSA. The CDR3 is made up of 14 amino acids. Based on the CDR3 plus reference TRBV7-2 and TRBJ2-5, the full variable domain is GAGVSQSPSNKVTEKGKDVELRCDPISGHTALYWYRQSLGQGLEFLIYFQGNSAPDKSGLPSDRFSAERTGGSVSTLTIQRTQQEDSAVYLCASSLGRGMETQYFGPGTRLLVL.

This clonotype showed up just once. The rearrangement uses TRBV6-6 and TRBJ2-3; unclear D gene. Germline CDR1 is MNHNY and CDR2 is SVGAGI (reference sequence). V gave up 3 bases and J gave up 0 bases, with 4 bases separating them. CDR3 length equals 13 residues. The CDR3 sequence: CASSYVSTDTQYF. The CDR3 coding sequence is TGTGCCAGCAGTTATGTTAGCACAGATACGCAGTATTTT.

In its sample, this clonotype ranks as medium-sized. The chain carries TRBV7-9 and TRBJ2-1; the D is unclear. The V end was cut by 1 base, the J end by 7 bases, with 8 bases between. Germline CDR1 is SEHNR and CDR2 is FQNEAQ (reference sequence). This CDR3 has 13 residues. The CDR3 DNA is TGTGCCAGCAGCTTAGGTTGGGCAAATGAGCAGTTCTTC. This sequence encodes CASSLGWANEQFF.

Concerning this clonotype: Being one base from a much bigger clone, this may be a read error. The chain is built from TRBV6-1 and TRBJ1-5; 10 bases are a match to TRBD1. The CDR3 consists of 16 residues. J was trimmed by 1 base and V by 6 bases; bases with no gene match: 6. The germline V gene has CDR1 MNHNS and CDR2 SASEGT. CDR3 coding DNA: TGTGCCAGCAGCCGACAGGGGGCCCGAAGCAATCAGCCCCAGCATTTT. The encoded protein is CASSRQGARSNQPQHF.

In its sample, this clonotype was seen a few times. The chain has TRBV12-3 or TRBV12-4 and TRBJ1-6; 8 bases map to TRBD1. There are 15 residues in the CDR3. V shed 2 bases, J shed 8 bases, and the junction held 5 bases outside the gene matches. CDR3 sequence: CASSLWQGADSPLHF. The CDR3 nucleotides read TGTGCCAGCAGTTTATGGCAGGGGGCTGATTCACCCCTCCACTTT.

The CDR3 protein is CASTRTVGNQPQHF. DNA of the CDR3: TGTGCCAGCACACGAACGGTGGGGAATCAGCCCCAGCATTTT. The gene calls are TRBV12-3 or TRBV12-4 and TRBJ1-5, with D unresolved. V was shortened by 7 bases and J by 4 bases, with 14 bases between the two germline ends. The CDR3 covers 14 residues.

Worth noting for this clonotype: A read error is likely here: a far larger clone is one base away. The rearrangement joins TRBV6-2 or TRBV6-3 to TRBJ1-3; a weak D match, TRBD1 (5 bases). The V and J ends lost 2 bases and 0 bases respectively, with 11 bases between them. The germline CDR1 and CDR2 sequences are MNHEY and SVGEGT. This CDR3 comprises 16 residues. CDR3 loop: CASSYLQGLSGNTIYF. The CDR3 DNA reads TGTGCCAGCAGTTACCTCCAGGGTCTCTCTGGAAACACCATATATTTT.

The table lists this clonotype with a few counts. This CDR3 is CSAPRLNTEAFF. The DNA of the CDR3 is TGCAGTGCCCCCAGGTTGAACACTGAAGCTTTCTTT. The chain employs TRBV20-1 and TRBJ1-1; D remains ambiguous. CDR3 length: 12 residues. V was shortened by 6 bases and J by 0 bases, with 8 bases between the two germline ends. Germline V gene lookup returns CDR1 DFQATT and CDR2 SNEGSKA (reference sequence).

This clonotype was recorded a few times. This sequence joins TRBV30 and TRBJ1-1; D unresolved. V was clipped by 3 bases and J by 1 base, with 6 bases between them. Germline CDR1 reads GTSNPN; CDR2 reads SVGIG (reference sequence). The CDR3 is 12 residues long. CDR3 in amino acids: CAWSAPNTEAFF. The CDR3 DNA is TGTGCCTGGAGCGCCCCGAACACTGAAGCTTTCTTT.

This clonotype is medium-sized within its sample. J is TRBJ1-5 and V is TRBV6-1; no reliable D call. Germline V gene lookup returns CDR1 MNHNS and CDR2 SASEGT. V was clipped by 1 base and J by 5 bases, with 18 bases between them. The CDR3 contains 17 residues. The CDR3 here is CASSEVGSQFPYQPQHF. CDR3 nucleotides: TGTGCCAGCAGTGAAGTAGGATCCCAGTTCCCTTATCAGCCCCAGCATTTT.

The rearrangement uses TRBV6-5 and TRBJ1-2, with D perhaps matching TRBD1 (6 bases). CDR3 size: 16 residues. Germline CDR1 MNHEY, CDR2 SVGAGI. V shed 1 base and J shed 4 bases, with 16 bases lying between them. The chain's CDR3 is CASSYLPGVIGYGYTF. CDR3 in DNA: TGTGCCAGCAGTTACTTACCAGGGGTGATAGGCTATGGCTACACCTTC.

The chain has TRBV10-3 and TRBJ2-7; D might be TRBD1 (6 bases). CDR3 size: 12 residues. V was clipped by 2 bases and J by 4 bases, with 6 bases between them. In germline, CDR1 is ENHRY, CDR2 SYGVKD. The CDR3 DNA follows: TGTGCCATCAGTGAGCAGGGGTACGAGCAGTACTTC. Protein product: CAISEQGYEQYF.

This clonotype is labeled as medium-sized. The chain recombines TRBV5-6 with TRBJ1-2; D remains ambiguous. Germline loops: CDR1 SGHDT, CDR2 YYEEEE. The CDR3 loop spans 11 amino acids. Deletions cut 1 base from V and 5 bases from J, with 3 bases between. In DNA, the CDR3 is TGTGCCAGCAGCTTGAATTATGGCTACACCTTC. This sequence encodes CASSLNYGYTF.

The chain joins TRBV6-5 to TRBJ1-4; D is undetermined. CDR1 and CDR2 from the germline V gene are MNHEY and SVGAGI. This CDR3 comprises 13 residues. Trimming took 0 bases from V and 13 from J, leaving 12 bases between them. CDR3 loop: CASSYSYRDSLFF. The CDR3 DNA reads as TGTGCCAGCAGTTACTCTTACCGGGATTCACTGTTTTTT.

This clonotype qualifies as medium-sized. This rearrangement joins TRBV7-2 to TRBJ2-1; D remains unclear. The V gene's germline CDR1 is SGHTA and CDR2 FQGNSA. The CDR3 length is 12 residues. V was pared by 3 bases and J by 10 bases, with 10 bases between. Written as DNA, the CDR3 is TGTGCCAGCAGCTTGGAATTGGGCGAGCAGTTCTTC. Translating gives CASSLELGEQFF.

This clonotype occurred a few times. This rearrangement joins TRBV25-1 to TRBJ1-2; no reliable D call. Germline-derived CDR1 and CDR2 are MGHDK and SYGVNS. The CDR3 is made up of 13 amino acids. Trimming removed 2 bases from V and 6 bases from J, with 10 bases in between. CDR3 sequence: CASSEQVLDGYTF. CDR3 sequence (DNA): TGTGCCAGCAGTGAACAGGTTCTCGATGGCTACACCTTC.

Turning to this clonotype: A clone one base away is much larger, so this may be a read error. The DNA for the CDR3 is TGTGCCAGCAGTTACTCGAGTTTCACCTTCCCCACCTTTGGCACTGAAGCTTTCTTT. Its protein product is CASSYSSFTFPTFGTEAFF. The J gene is TRBJ1-1, the V gene TRBV6-2 or TRBV6-3; D ambiguous. The CDR3 totals 19 residues. With 0 bases removed from V and 4 bases from J, the gap between germline ends came to 24 bases. CDR1 and CDR2 from the germline V gene are MNHEY and SVGEGT.

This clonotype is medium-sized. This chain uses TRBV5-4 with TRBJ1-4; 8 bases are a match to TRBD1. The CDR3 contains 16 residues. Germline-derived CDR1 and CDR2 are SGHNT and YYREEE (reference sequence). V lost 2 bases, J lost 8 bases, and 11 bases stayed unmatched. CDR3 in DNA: TGTGCCAGCAGCTTATCCCTCGACAGGGGTGAAGAAAAACTGTTTTTT. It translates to CASSLSLDRGEEKLFF.

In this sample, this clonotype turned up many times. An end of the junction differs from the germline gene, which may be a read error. The CDR3 sequence: CSATNLRTAGLF. The CDR3 DNA follows: TGCAGTGCTACAAATCTTAGGACAGCCGGGCTTTTT. This chain links TRBV20-1 with TRBJ1-4; TRBD1 might be the D (6 bases). The germline gives CDR1 DFQATT, CDR2 SNEGSKA (reference sequence). This CDR3 spans 12 amino acids.

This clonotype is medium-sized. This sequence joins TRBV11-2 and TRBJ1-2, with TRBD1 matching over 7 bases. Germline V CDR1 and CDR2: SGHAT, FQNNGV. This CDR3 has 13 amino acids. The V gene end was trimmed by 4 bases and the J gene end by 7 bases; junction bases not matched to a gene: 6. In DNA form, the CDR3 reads TGTGCCAGCAGCTCGACAGGGTTAGGTGGCTACACCTTC. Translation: CASSSTGLGGYTF.

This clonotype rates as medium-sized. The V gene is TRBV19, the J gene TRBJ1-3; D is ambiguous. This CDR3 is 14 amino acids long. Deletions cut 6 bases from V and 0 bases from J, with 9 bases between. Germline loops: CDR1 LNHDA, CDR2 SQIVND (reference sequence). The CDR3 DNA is TGTGCCAGTAGCCCGGCGGGCTCTGGAAACACCATATATTTT. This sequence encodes CASSPAGSGNTIYF.

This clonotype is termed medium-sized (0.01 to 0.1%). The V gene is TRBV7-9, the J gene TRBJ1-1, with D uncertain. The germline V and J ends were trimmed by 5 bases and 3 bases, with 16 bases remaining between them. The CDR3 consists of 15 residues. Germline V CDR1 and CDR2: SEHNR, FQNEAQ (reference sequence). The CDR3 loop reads CASSPRESLDTEAFF. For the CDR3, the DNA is TGTGCCAGCAGCCCGCGGGAGTCTTTGGACACTGAAGCTTTCTTT. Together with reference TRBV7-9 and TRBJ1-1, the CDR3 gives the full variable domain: DTGVSQNPRHKITKRGQNVTFRCDPISEHNRLYWYRQTLGQGPEFLTYFQNEAQLEKSRLLSDRFSAERPKGSFSTLEIQRTEQGDSAMYLCASSPRESLDTEAFFGQGTRLTVV.